These 18 T cell receptor beta chains share one sample of origin, sequenced in a study of post-analysis software for immune sequencing data (dated by TCRdb to about 2015). Libraries came from PCR. These reads were obtained on an Illumina HiSeq 2500. To reduce PCR and sequencing biases, unique molecular identifiers were built into the TCR beta cDNA libraries. The public reads were run again by TCRdb, first through fastp at Q25 and then through MiXCR, and only productive beta chains were kept. Rows are unified per CDR3 protein, each entry keeping the most common DNA and genes. Across this sample there are 820,000 or so distinct CDR3 sequences, with about 53% seen only once. The ten largest clones add up to roughly 4.4% of the sample. Their antigen targets remain unknown. What the authors observed across the whole study: Patients showed significantly higher frequencies than controls for several TRBV segments, among them TRBV5-6, TRBV5-1 and TRBV20-1.

The sample comprised blood. The source of these receptors is a girl between 5 and 17 years old with multiple sclerosis.

This rearrangement joins TRBV20-1 to TRBJ1-2; 7 bases line up with TRBD1. From germline, CDR1 is DFQATT and CDR2 SNEGSKA (reference sequence). V lost 5 bases and J lost 2; bases outside the gene matches: 5. This CDR3 contains 13 residues. The CDR3 region is CSAAGTANYGYTF. DNA of the CDR3: TGCAGTGCTGCAGGGACAGCGAACTATGGCTACACCTTC.

This chain links TRBV20-1 with TRBJ2-7; 7 nucleotides line up with TRBD2. The trim removed 0 bases at V and 0 bases at J, leaving 8 bases unmatched. Germline lookup yields CDR1 DFQATT and CDR2 SNEGSKA (reference sequence). The CDR3 totals 16 residues. The CDR3 DNA reads TGCAGTGCTAGAGATTTTGCGGGAGACCCCTCCTACGAGCAGTACTTC. Translated, it gives CSARDFAGDPSYEQYF.

This clonotype has just a few counts. This sequence joins TRBV18 and TRBJ2-1; D remains ambiguous. This CDR3 is built from 12 residues. The V end was cut by 3 bases, the J end by 4 bases, with 4 bases between. Germline-derived CDR1 and CDR2 are KGHSH and LQKENI. The DNA of the CDR3 is TGTGCCAGCTCACCGGAATACAATGAGCAGTTCTTC. Its translation is CASSPEYNEQFF.

This rearrangement joins TRBV20-1 to TRBJ2-7, with TRBD1 matching over 12 bases. J was trimmed by 6 bases and V by 3 bases; bases with no gene match: 3. In germline, CDR1 is DFQATT, CDR2 SNEGSKA (reference sequence). The CDR3 loop spans 13 amino acids. CDR3 DNA: TGCAGTGCTAGCCGGGACAGGGGGCTCGAGCAGTACTTC. Protein: CSASRDRGLEQYF.

The chain combines TRBV5-1 with TRBJ2-7; D gene uncertain. The germline CDR1 and CDR2 sequences are SGHRS and YFSETQ. Trimming cost V 1 base and J 7 bases, with 15 bases left between them. This CDR3 spans 14 amino acids. The CDR3 region is CASSLIGHPGEQYF. CDR3 coding DNA: TGCGCCAGCAGCTTGATTGGCCACCCCGGGGAGCAGTACTTC.

The chain employs TRBV4-1 and TRBJ1-2, with TRBD1 as a possible D gene (5 bases). V was cut by 4 bases and J by 7 bases, with 13 bases left in between. Germline V lookup: CDR1 MGHRA, CDR2 YSYEKL. CDR3 length: 13 amino acids. This chain's CDR3 is CASSLRGLSGYTF. The CDR3 nucleotides read TGCGCCAGCAGCCTCCGGGGCCTCTCTGGCTACACCTTC.

This rearrangement joins TRBV5-1 to TRBJ2-7; D not resolved. CDR3 size: 13 residues. Germline V lookup: CDR1 SGHRS, CDR2 YFSETQ. Between the trimmed V and J ends, which lost 0 bases and 2 bases, there was a span of 6 bases. CDR3 in DNA: TGCGCCAGCAGCTTGGACAAGCCCTACGAGCAGTACTTC. This codes for CASSLDKPYEQYF.

This clonotype occurred a few times. The CDR3: CASSREGHEQYF. The CDR3 DNA is TGTGCCAGCAGCCGGGAGGGCCACGAGCAGTACTTC. The chain carries TRBV3-1 and TRBJ2-7; the match to TRBD2 covers 7 bases. With 4 bases clipped from V and 5 bases from J, the junction kept 2 bases outside the gene matches. CDR3 length: 12 amino acids. Germline V gene data show CDR1 as LGHDT and CDR2 as YNNKEL (reference sequence).

The chain links TRBV11-2 to TRBJ2-1, with a tentative D call TRBD1 (5 bases). The CDR3 extends over 17 amino acids. Trimming pared 4 bases from V and 0 bases from J, leaving 16 bases between. Germline CDR1 and CDR2: SGHAT and FQNNGV. In DNA, the CDR3 is TGTGCCAGCAGCTCCCTGGCAGGGCCGAGCTCCTACAATGAGCAGTTCTTC. The encoded protein is CASSSLAGPSSYNEQFF.

This clonotype was seen more than once but under ten times. The CDR3 coding sequence is TGTGCCAGCAGCCCCCACCCGGGGGCCGATGAGCAGTTCTTC. Protein: CASSPHPGADEQFF. V and J are TRBV9 and TRBJ2-1; either TRBD1 or TRBD2 may supply D (6 bases each). The CDR3 runs 14 residues. The ends were cut back, 4 bases at V and 8 bases at J, with 16 bases in the middle. The germline gives CDR1 SGDLS, CDR2 YYNGEE.

There are a few counts of this clonotype. The V call is TRBV13, the J call TRBJ2-5; 11 positions agree with TRBD2. The J call may be wrong; the DNA end is better matched by TRBJ2-7. CDR1 and CDR2 from the germline V gene are PRHDT and FYEKMQ (reference sequence). There are 15 residues in the CDR3. Written as DNA, the CDR3 is TGTGCCAGCAGCTTAGGACTAGCGGGAGTTCACGAGCAGTACTTC. It translates to CASSLGLAGVHEQYF.

The chain uses TRBV5-1 and TRBJ2-1; TRBD2 is a possible D gene (5 bases). V was shortened by 5 bases and J by 7 bases, with 13 bases between the two germline ends. CDR1 is SGHRS, CDR2 YFSETQ, per germline. This CDR3 has 13 residues. The CDR3 DNA sequence: TGCGCCAGCAGGATCGGACTTCCGAATGAGCAGTTCTTC. Residues: CASRIGLPNEQFF. Variable domain in full (rest from reference TRBV5-1 and TRBJ2-1): KAGVTQTPRYLIKTRGQQVTLSCSPISGHRSVSWYQQTPGQGLQFLFEYFSETQRNKGNFPGRFSGRQFSNSRSEMNVSTLELGDSALYLCASRIGLPNEQFFGPGTRLTVL.

This chain joins TRBV27 and TRBJ1-2; 8 bases are a match to TRBD1. Germline V lookup: CDR1 MNHEY, CDR2 SMNVEV (reference sequence). This CDR3 has 13 amino acids. Trimming cost V 7 bases and J 4 bases; bases outside gene matches: 5. CDR3 loop: CASTADRGYGYTF. In DNA form, the CDR3 reads TGTGCCAGCACCGCCGACAGGGGCTATGGCTACACCTTC.

This clonotype occurred a few times. CDR3: CSVQLGNQPQHF. The CDR3 coding sequence is TGCAGCGTTCAGCTAGGTAATCAGCCCCAGCATTTT. The chain couples TRBV29-1 to TRBJ1-5; D remains unclear. CDR1 and CDR2 from the germline V gene are SQVTM and ANQGSEA. The CDR3 length is 12 residues. The V end lost 5 bases, the J end lost 4 bases, and 9 bases lay between the germline ends.

The J gene is TRBJ2-3, the V gene TRBV4-1; D might be TRBD2 (6 bases). CDR1 and CDR2 (germline): MGHRA, YSYEKL. The CDR3 covers 13 residues. Trimming cost V 0 bases and J 10 bases, with 11 bases left between them. This CDR3 is CASSQEIGGSQYF. CDR3 coding DNA: TGCGCCAGCAGCCAAGAAATTGGGGGGTCGCAGTATTTT.

The J gene is TRBJ1-2, the V gene TRBV3-1, with D hard to call. This CDR3 region has 19 residues. Germline assignment: CDR1 LGHDT and CDR2 YNNKEL (reference sequence). V was shortened by 1 base and J by 0 bases, with 21 bases between the two germline ends. CDR3 amino acids: CASSQGTIVVTTANYGYTF. In DNA form, the CDR3 reads TGTGCCAGCAGCCAAGGTACTATTGTGGTGACTACAGCTAACTATGGCTACACCTTC.

V is TRBV20-1 and J is TRBJ2-3, with unresolved D. The CDR3 covers 14 residues. Between the trimmed V and J ends, which lost 2 bases and 4 bases, there was a span of 13 bases. The germline gives CDR1 DFQATT, CDR2 SNEGSKA (reference sequence). The CDR3 here is CSARIASFPDTQYF. CDR3 DNA: TGCAGTGCTAGAATCGCTAGTTTTCCAGATACGCAGTATTTT.

This clonotype occurred a few times. The chain employs TRBV29-1 and TRBJ2-1; possible D gene TRBD2, 5 bases. CDR1 and CDR2 from the germline V gene are SQVTM and ANQGSEA. The CDR3 length is 13 residues. Trimming cost V 1 base and J 3 bases, with 7 bases left between them. Here the CDR3 reads CSVEVGSYNEQFF. The CDR3 nucleotides are TGCAGCGTTGAAGTGGGGAGCTACAATGAGCAGTTCTTC.